Below are 21 T cell receptor beta chains sequenced from a single sample in a study of spatial heterogeneity in lung cancer. Documented time point: sample taken at primary tumor resection. Material for sequencing was whole RNA from tumor, nontumor lung or frozen PBMC, left unsorted. Using its own MiXCR run on the 5' RACE reads, TCRdb lists one record per CDR3 protein. The sample includes 2,000 to 3,000 distinct CDR3 sequences, about 4.1% of them seen just once. Sequencing was performed on normal lung tissue next to the tumor, taken at surgery. The receptors shown here come from a female donor with early-stage non-small cell lung cancer.

This clonotype is medium-sized by share. DNA for the CDR3: TGTGCCAGCGCGGGGAGTCTCTCTGGAAACACCATATATTTT. It is translated as CASAGSLSGNTIYF. The chain carries TRBV12-3 or TRBV12-4 and TRBJ1-3; no firm D call. This CDR3 contains 14 residues. Trimming took off 8 bases at V and 0 bases at J, with 11 bases between the two ends.

Judged by abundance, this clonotype is medium-sized. V and J are TRBV2 and TRBJ1-1; D not resolved. V gave up 6 bases and J gave up 6 bases, with 11 bases separating them. The CDR3 is made up of 12 amino acids. The V gene's germline CDR1 is SNHLY and CDR2 FYNNEI. The DNA of the CDR3 is TGTGCCAGCAGCTTACAGAGTCCTGAAGCTTTCTTT. The encoded protein is CASSLQSPEAFF.

This clonotype occurred many times. This chain links TRBV10-1 with TRBJ1-3, with TRBD1 as a possible D gene (6 bases). V lost 3 bases to trimming and J lost 0 bases, with 9 bases between them. Germline lookup yields CDR1 WNHNN and CDR2 SYGVQD (reference sequence). The CDR3 runs to 15 residues. CDR3 in DNA: TGCGCCAGCAGTGACGGACAGAACTCTGGAAACACCATATATTTT. As protein: CASSDGQNSGNTIYF.

This clonotype is medium-sized. The V gene is TRBV28, the J gene TRBJ2-3; D gene unclear. Germline V gene lookup returns CDR1 MDHEN and CDR2 SYDVKM. Between the trimmed V and J ends, which lost 4 bases and 2 bases, there was a span of 13 bases. The CDR3 contains 15 residues. As DNA, the CDR3 is TGTGCCAGCAGTTCCCCGGGCAGCCCCACAGATACGCAGTATTTT. It codes for CASSSPGSPTDTQYF.

This clonotype appeared many times. The junction departs from germline at one end; a sequencing error may be responsible. The gene calls are TRBV10-3 and TRBJ1-1, with D perhaps TRBD1 (6 bases). The CDR3 loop spans 12 amino acids. Germline lookup yields CDR1 ENHRY and CDR2 SYGVKD. CDR3 nucleotide sequence: TGTGCCATCTCCCAGGGGAACACTGAAGCTTTATTT. Protein sequence: CAISQGNTEALF.

There are many counts of this clonotype. This chain uses TRBV5-1 with TRBJ2-3, with a tentative D call TRBD2 (5 bases). V lost 3 bases and J lost 1, with 9 bases in between. CDR3 length: 14 amino acids. Germline-derived CDR1 and CDR2 are SGHRS and YFSETQ. DNA for the CDR3: TGCGCCAGCAGCTGGAGCGGTGGCACAGATACGCAGTATTTT. Amino acid sequence: CASSWSGGTDTQYF.

This clonotype came up many times. The CDR3 loop reads CASSSDRGANTEAFF. CDR3 DNA sequence: TGTGCCAGCAGCTCGGACAGGGGGGCGAACACTGAAGCTTTCTTT. The chain joins TRBV7-2 to TRBJ1-1; 10 nucleotides line up with TRBD1. CDR1 SGHTA and CDR2 FQGNSA come from the germline V gene. The CDR3 is made up of 15 amino acids. Unmatched junction bases numbered 3, after V lost 4 bases and J lost 1 base.

In its sample, this clonotype is medium-sized. The chain joins TRBV12-3 or TRBV12-4 to TRBJ2-1; 7 positions agree with TRBD2. The CDR3 length is 13 residues. The V and J ends lost 0 bases and 7 bases, in that order; junction bases with no gene match: 0. The CDR3 loop is CASSLAGGNEQFF. The CDR3, as DNA: TGTGCCAGCAGTTTAGCGGGGGGGAATGAGCAGTTCTTC.

The table lists this clonotype with many counts. The chain is built from TRBV6-1 and TRBJ2-2; perhaps TRBD2 as D (7 bases). Germline values: CDR1 MNHNS, CDR2 SASEGT. Between the trimmed V and J ends, which lost 7 bases and 3 bases, there was a span of 15 bases. The CDR3 loop spans 15 amino acids. CDR3 residues: CASTPRGGDTGELFF. The CDR3 DNA sequence: TGTGCCAGCACCCCGAGGGGGGGGGACACCGGGGAGCTGTTTTTT.

This clonotype is medium-sized (0.01 to 0.1%) by share. CDR3 nucleotides: TGCAGTGCTAGCCGGCACAATGAGCAGTTCTTC. It encodes CSASRHNEQFF. V usage is TRBV20-1 and J usage is TRBJ2-1, with no clear D. Germline assignment: CDR1 DFQATT and CDR2 SNEGSKA (reference sequence). Deletions cut 3 bases from V and 5 bases from J, with 5 bases between. The CDR3 is 11 residues long.

By its share, this clonotype is medium-sized. The chain couples TRBV28 to TRBJ1-5; 9 bases fit TRBD1. CDR3 size: 17 residues. V was clipped by 6 bases and J by 3 bases; unmatched bases: 12. CDR1 is MDHEN and CDR2 is SYDVKM in the germline V gene. Here the CDR3 DNA reads TGTGCCAGCAGAGTTTGGAGGGGGACAGGGACCAATCAGCCCCAGCATTTT. Amino acids: CASRVWRGTGTNQPQHF.

This clonotype is medium-sized (0.01 to 0.1%) in the sample. V usage is TRBV6-6 and J usage is TRBJ2-2; D might be TRBD1 (6 bases). This CDR3 spans 14 amino acids. The germline V gene encodes CDR1 MNHNY and CDR2 SVGAGI (reference sequence). The germline V and J ends were trimmed by 6 bases and 4 bases, with 12 bases remaining between them. This CDR3 is CASSPGQTTGELFF. The CDR3 DNA reads TGTGCCAGCAGCCCCGGACAGACCACCGGGGAGCTGTTTTTT.

This clonotype appeared many times. V gene TRBV19 combines with J gene TRBJ1-5; D not certain. The CDR3 is made up of 12 amino acids. The germline V gene has CDR1 LNHDA and CDR2 SQIVND (reference sequence). V shed 0 bases and J shed 9 bases, with 6 bases lying between them. DNA of the CDR3: TGTGCCAGTAGTATAGACAGCCGGCCCCAGCATTTT. Translated, it gives CASSIDSRPQHF.

The sample holds many counts of this clonotype. The V gene is TRBV7-2, the J gene TRBJ1-6; 8 bases match TRBD1. The CDR3 sequence is 15 residues long. V was clipped by 6 bases and J by 7 bases; unmatched bases: 8. Per germline, CDR1 SGHTA and CDR2 FQGNSA. The CDR3 reads CASRSRTGRNSPLHF. In nucleotides, the CDR3 is TGTGCCAGCAGATCCCGGACAGGGCGGAATTCACCCCTCCACTTT.

This clonotype is labeled as medium-sized (0.01 to 0.1%). V and J are TRBV19 and TRBJ1-1; no clear D gene. V was shortened by 0 bases and J by 11 bases, with 10 bases between the two germline ends. There are 12 residues in the CDR3. The V gene's germline CDR1 is LNHDA and CDR2 SQIVND (reference sequence). The DNA for the CDR3 is TGTGCCAGTAGTATAGACGCTAGATCGGCTTTCTTT. This gives the protein CASSIDARSAFF.

The sample holds many counts of this clonotype. The CDR3 is CSAAMTSVNEQFF. CDR3 nucleotide sequence: TGCAGTGCTGCGATGACTAGCGTTAATGAGCAGTTCTTC. The V and J genes are TRBV20-1 and TRBJ2-1; TRBD2 matches 8 bases. CDR3 length: 13 residues. Unmatched junction bases numbered 7, after V lost 5 bases and J lost 7 bases. CDR1 and CDR2 (germline): DFQATT, SNEGSKA (reference sequence).

This clonotype was seen at least ten times. The V gene is TRBV7-2, the J gene TRBJ2-7; D call uncertain. V was cut by 5 bases and J by 0 bases, with 23 bases left in between. This CDR3 spans 18 amino acids. Germline CDR1 and CDR2: SGHTA and FQGNSA. Written as DNA, the CDR3 is TGTGCCAGCAGCCCCCCCCTTCATTGGCGATCAAGCTCCTACGAGCAGTACTTC. Residues: CASSPPLHWRSSSYEQYF.

By share, this clonotype counts as medium-sized. V gene TRBV6-1 combines with J gene TRBJ1-1; 7 bases are a match to TRBD1. Per germline, CDR1 MNHNS and CDR2 SASEGT. This CDR3 is 14 amino acids long. J was trimmed by 0 bases and V by 3 bases; bases with no gene match: 1. CDR3 nucleotide sequence: TGTGCCAGCAGTGAGCAGGGGGTGAACACTGAAGCTTTCTTT. This gives the protein CASSEQGVNTEAFF.

By share, this clonotype ranks as medium-sized. Germline and junction disagree at one end, which may indicate a read error. The CDR3 sequence is CASTLGPSQAFF. The CDR3 nucleotides are TGTGCCAGCACCTTGGGGCCTAGTCAAGCTTTCTTT. This sequence joins TRBV5-6 and TRBJ1-1; possibly TRBD1 for D (5 bases). The V gene's germline CDR1 is SGHDT and CDR2 YYEEEE. CDR3 length equals 12 residues. The full variable domain, with the rest looked up from reference TRBV5-6 and TRBJ1-1, is DAGVTQSPTHLIKTRGQQVTLRCSPKSGHDTVSWYQQALGQGPQFIFQYYEEEERQRGNFPDRFSGHQFPNYSSELNVNALLLGDSALYLCASTLGPSQAFFGQGTRLTVV.

Relative to its sample, this clonotype is large. The chain uses TRBV27 and TRBJ2-3; perhaps TRBD2 as D (5 bases). The CDR3 length is 16 residues. Trimming took off 3 bases at V and 0 bases at J, with 13 bases between the two ends. In germline, CDR1 is MNHEY, CDR2 SMNVEV (reference sequence). The CDR3 here is CASSFRSRGSTDTQYF. In DNA, the CDR3 is TGTGCCAGCAGTTTTAGGAGTCGGGGTAGCACAGATACGCAGTATTTT.

This clonotype is classed as medium-sized (0.01 to 0.1%). This chain links TRBV19 with TRBJ1-5, with 10 bases lining up with TRBD1. Per germline, CDR1 LNHDA and CDR2 SQIVND (reference sequence). The CDR3 has 15 residues. Germline trimming cut 5 bases from V and 6 bases from J; bases unmatched to any gene: 7. The CDR3 DNA reads TGTGCCAGTAGTGTCGACAGGGGGCTAATTCAGCCCCAGCATTTT. It is translated as CASSVDRGLIQPQHF.